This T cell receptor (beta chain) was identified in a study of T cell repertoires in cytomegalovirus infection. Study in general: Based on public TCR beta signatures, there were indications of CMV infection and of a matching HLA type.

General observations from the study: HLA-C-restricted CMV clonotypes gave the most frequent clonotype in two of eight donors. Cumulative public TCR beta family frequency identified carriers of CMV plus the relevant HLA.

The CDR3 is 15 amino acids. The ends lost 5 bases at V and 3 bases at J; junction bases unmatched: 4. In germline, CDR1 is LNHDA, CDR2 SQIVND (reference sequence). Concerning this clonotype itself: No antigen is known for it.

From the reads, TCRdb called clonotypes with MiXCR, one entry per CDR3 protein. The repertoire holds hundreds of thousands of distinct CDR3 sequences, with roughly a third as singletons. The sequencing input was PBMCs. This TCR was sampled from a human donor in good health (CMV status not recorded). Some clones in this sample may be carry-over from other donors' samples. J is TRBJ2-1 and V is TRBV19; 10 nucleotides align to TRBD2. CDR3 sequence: CASSSTSGVYNEQFF. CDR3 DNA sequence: TGTGCCAGTAGTTCTACTAGCGGGGTCTACAATGAGCAGTTCTTC.